The 28 T cell receptor beta chains below all came from one sample that was sequenced in a study of glioma-infiltrating T cells. Using RNA template, CDR3s of TCR alpha and beta were amplified with iRepertoire arm-PCR. TCRdb re-derived calls from the multiplex PCR reads in MiXCR, one entry per CDR3 protein. The table has 150,000 to 200,000 distinct CDR3 sequences, around 45% seen once; the top ten hold under 6.5%. The sequenced sample consisted of glioma tissue, nonneoplastic brain tissue, or PBMCs (not recorded which). Source of these receptors: a human donor with low-grade glioma or glioblastoma, undergoing nonglioma brain surgery, or in good health (not recorded which).

For this clonotype: The junction differs from germline at one of its ends, possibly a read error. The chain recombines TRBV7-9 with TRBJ1-5, with D hard to call. CDR1 and CDR2 (germline): SEHNR, FQNEAQ (reference sequence). This CDR3 is 12 amino acids long. The CDR3 coding sequence is TGTGCCAGCAGCCCTAACAATCAGCACCAGCATTTT. Residues: CASSPNNQHQHF. The variable domain in full, completed from reference TRBV7-9 and TRBJ1-5, reads DTGVSQNPRHKITKRGQNVTFRCDPISEHNRLYWYRQTLGQGPEFLTYFQNEAQLEKSRLLSDRFSAERPKGSFSTLEIQRTEQGDSAMYLCASSPNNQHQHFGDGTRLSIL.

The rearrangement links TRBV2 to TRBJ1-2, with TRBD1 as a possible D gene (5 bases). The CDR3 consists of 12 residues. Germline V gene lookup returns CDR1 SNHLY and CDR2 FYNNEI. Trimming took 5 bases from V and 12 from J, leaving 16 bases between them. Here the CDR3 DNA reads TGTGCCAGCAGTCCCCGGGGGGGAGGAGACACCTTC. As protein: CASSPRGGGDTF.

This clonotype came up many times. This sequence joins TRBV7-9 and TRBJ2-4; D is unclear. Trimming cost V 4 bases and J 0 bases, with 10 bases left between them. CDR1 SEHNR and CDR2 FQNEAQ come from the germline V gene (reference sequence). The CDR3 spans 15 residues. The CDR3 reads CASSSEKQAKNIQYF. CDR3 in DNA: TGTGCCAGCAGCTCCGAGAAGCAAGCCAAAAACATTCAGTACTTC.

About this clonotype itself: A much larger clone is a single base away; this may be a read error. The V gene is TRBV28, the J gene TRBJ2-1, with D possibly being TRBD2 (6 bases). V lost 9 bases and J 5 bases, leaving 26 bases between the germline ends. The CDR3 sequence is 17 residues long. In germline, CDR1 is MDHEN, CDR2 SYDVKM. This CDR3 reads CARSPTPGTSRDNEQFF. For the CDR3, the DNA is TGTGCCAGAAGTCCAACCCCCGGGACTTCCCGGGACAATGAGCAGTTCTTC.

As to this clonotype: This may stem from a read error, because a much larger clone lies one nucleotide away. The missing conserved phenylalanine or tryptophan at the end of this CDR3 makes a read error likely. V usage is TRBV2 and J usage is TRBJ2-7, with D tentatively TRBD1 or TRBD2 (5 bases each). With 5 bases removed from V and 7 bases from J, the gap between germline ends came to 12 bases. Germline values: CDR1 SNHLY, CDR2 FYNNEI. This CDR3 spans 12 amino acids. The CDR3 region is CASSPDTGEQYL. The CDR3 DNA follows: TGTGCCAGCAGTCCGGACACGGGGGAGCAGTACTTA.

Comments on this clonotype: A much larger clone lies one base from this, so it may be a read error. The chain combines TRBV6-2 or TRBV6-3 with TRBJ2-1, with TRBD2 matching over 12 bases. From germline, CDR1 is MNHEY and CDR2 SVGEGT. There are 15 residues in the CDR3. CDR3 nucleotide sequence: TGTACCAGCAGCAGGCTAGCGGGAGGGCCCCATGAGCAGTTCTTC. This gives the protein CTSSRLAGGPHEQFF.

Note on this clonotype: Since a much larger clone is just one base distant, this may be a read error. This rearrangement joins TRBV2 to TRBJ1-3; no reliable D call. The CDR3 has 14 residues. The germline V gene encodes CDR1 SNHLY and CDR2 FYNNEI. CDR3 residues: CASRDGNSGNNIYF. In nucleotides, the CDR3 is TGTGCCAGCAGAGACGGGAACTCTGGAAACAACATATATTTT.

Remarks on this clonotype: This may stem from a read error, because a much larger clone lies one nucleotide away. This chain connects TRBV7-2 to TRBJ2-3, with TRBD2 matching over 15 bases. CDR1 and CDR2 (germline): SGHTA, FQGNSA. This CDR3 contains 17 residues. CDR3 nucleotides: TGTGCCAGCAGCTCCGGACTAGCGGGAGGGAGCGTAGATACGCAGTGTTTT. Amino acid sequence: CASSSGLAGGSVDTQCF.

This rearrangement joins TRBV7-9 to TRBJ2-3; 9 nucleotides line up with TRBD2. In germline, CDR1 is SEHNR, CDR2 FQNEAQ (reference sequence). The V gene end was trimmed by 6 bases and the J gene end by 2 bases; junction bases not matched to a gene: 12. The CDR3 has 17 residues. The CDR3 is CASRSIKTSGFTDTQYF. For the CDR3, the DNA is TGTGCCAGCAGGTCCATAAAAACTAGCGGGTTCACAGATACGCAGTATTTT.

The table lists this clonotype with many counts. The V call is TRBV7-9, the J call TRBJ2-1, with D uncertain. This CDR3 is built from 13 residues. Trimming pared 5 bases from V and 7 bases from J, leaving 12 bases between. The germline CDR1 and CDR2 sequences are SEHNR and FQNEAQ (reference sequence). The CDR3 region has the DNA TGTGCCAGCAGCCAAAACCCGGAGAATGAGCAGTTCTTC. Amino acids: CASSQNPENEQFF.

As to this clonotype: Given a much more abundant clone one base away, this may be a read error. This sequence joins TRBV28 and TRBJ2-1, with 10 positions matching TRBD1. Germline V CDR1 and CDR2: MDHEN, SYDVKM. CDR3 length equals 15 residues. CDR3 region: CASRSSGQGYNEKFF. CDR3 nucleotides: TGTGCCAGCAGATCGTCGGGACAGGGGTACAATGAGAAGTTCTTC.

In the case of this clonotype: This may be a read error, as it is one base from a much larger clone. The rearrangement uses TRBV5-1 and TRBJ2-3; TRBD1 might be the D (7 bases). CDR3 length: 16 residues. Germline V gene lookup returns CDR1 SGHRS and CDR2 YFSETQ. CDR3 residues: CTSSSEGQPSTDTQYF. The CDR3 DNA sequence: TGCACCAGCAGCTCGGAGGGACAGCCTAGCACAGATACGCAGTATTTT.

Concerning this clonotype itself: Given a much more abundant clone one base away, this may be a read error. This rearrangement joins TRBV20-1 to TRBJ2-2, with TRBD1 identical over 9 bases. Losses at the gene ends were 1 base for V and 7 bases for J; bases not matched to a gene: 10. This CDR3 comprises 16 residues. CDR1 DFQATT and CDR2 SNEGSKA come from the germline V gene (reference sequence). The CDR3 protein is CSARVGTGPDSGELFF. CDR3 DNA: TGCAGTGCTAGAGTCGGGACAGGGCCGGACAGCGGGGAGCTGTTTTTT.

This clonotype was counted many times. The gene calls are TRBV7-9 and TRBJ1-2; a possible D gene is TRBD1 (5 bases). CDR1 is SEHNR and CDR2 is FQNEAQ in the germline V gene (reference sequence). V was clipped by 5 bases and J by 4 bases, with 11 bases between them. The length of the CDR3 is 13 residues. The DNA for the CDR3 is TGTGCCAGCAGCCGTGGGACCGTCTATGGCTACACCTTC. It codes for CASSRGTVYGYTF.

Many counts were recorded for this clonotype. The chain combines TRBV15 with TRBJ2-1; D is possibly TRBD2 (7 bases). Germline lookup yields CDR1 LNHNV and CDR2 YYDKDF (reference sequence). This CDR3 has 15 residues. V lost 4 bases to trimming and J lost 5 bases, with 15 bases between them. CDR3 in DNA: TGTGCCACCAGCATAGGGGGGGGCCCGAACAATGAGCAGTTCTTC. Translation: CATSIGGGPNNEQFF.

With respect to this clonotype: A read error may account for a junction end that differs from germline. V gene TRBV12-3 or TRBV12-4 combines with J gene TRBJ1-4, with no clear D. The CDR3 length is 12 residues. CDR3 sequence (DNA): TGTGCCAGAAGTTTTGCCCATGAAAAACTGTTTTTT. This translates into CARSFAHEKLFF.

The chain carries TRBV5-1 and TRBJ1-2, with 9 bases aligning to TRBD1. The V and J ends lost 4 bases and 4 bases, in that order; junction bases with no gene match: 11. Germline loops: CDR1 SGHRS, CDR2 YFSETQ. The CDR3 has 16 amino acids. This CDR3 is CASSPQPTGGGYGYTF. The CDR3, as DNA: TGCGCCAGCAGCCCTCAACCGACAGGGGGAGGCTATGGCTACACCTTC.

A single count supports this clonotype. No conserved phenylalanine or tryptophan ends this CDR3, so it is likely a read error. The chain couples TRBV5-1 to TRBJ2-7; D uncertain. The CDR3 extends over 13 amino acids. Germline-derived CDR1 and CDR2 are SGHRS and YFSETQ. V lost 0 bases, J lost 9 bases, and 13 bases lay in between. The CDR3 region has the DNA TGCGCCAGCAGCTTGGAGGTCAGTTCCCTGCAGTACCTC. It yields the protein CASSLEVSSLQYL.

This clonotype has at least ten counts. V gene TRBV6-4 combines with J gene TRBJ2-1; either TRBD1 or TRBD2 may supply D (5 bases each). This CDR3 is built from 20 residues. V was cut by 3 bases and J by 0 bases, with 24 bases left in between. From germline, CDR1 is MRHNA and CDR2 SNTAGT. The CDR3 sequence: CASSDSGKGRENNSYNEQFF. The CDR3 coding sequence is TGTGCCAGCAGTGATTCAGGTAAGGGCAGGGAGAATAACTCCTACAATGAGCAGTTCTTC.

In its sample, this clonotype was seen a few times. This chain joins TRBV18 and TRBJ2-1; 11 bases are shared with TRBD2. This CDR3 contains 15 residues. Per germline, CDR1 KGHSH and CDR2 LQKENI. Trimming at V came to 5 bases and at J to 7 bases, leaving 7 bases not matched to a gene. The DNA of the CDR3 is TGTGCCAGCTCATCCGGGGGACTAGCGGAAAATGAGCAGTTCTTC. As protein: CASSSGGLAENEQFF.

In its sample, this clonotype was seen many times. Here the CDR3 reads CASSPRQTTYNEQFF. The CDR3 DNA sequence: TGTGCCAGCTCACCTAGACAGACGACCTACAATGAGCAGTTCTTC. The gene calls are TRBV18 and TRBJ2-1; maybe TRBD1 (5 bases). Germline V gene data show CDR1 as KGHSH and CDR2 as LQKENI. The length of the CDR3 is 15 residues. V lost 3 bases, J lost 2 bases, and 11 bases lay in between.

This clonotype was picked up a small number of times. The rearrangement uses TRBV12-3 or TRBV12-4 and TRBJ2-5, with a tentative D call TRBD2 (5 bases). The ends were cut back, 4 bases at V and 9 bases at J, with 15 bases in the middle. The CDR3 runs to 13 residues. CDR3 sequence: CASSWEPPSPQYF. CDR3 coding DNA: TGTGCCAGCAGTTGGGAGCCTCCTAGTCCCCAGTACTTC.

This clonotype occurred many times. V usage is TRBV27 and J usage is TRBJ2-7; 7 nucleotides align to TRBD2. V shed 7 bases and J 3 bases; nucleotides not matched to a gene: 9. This CDR3 spans 14 amino acids. Germline V gene lookup returns CDR1 MNHEY and CDR2 SMNVEV (reference sequence). This chain's CDR3 is CASNPGTNLYEQYF. CDR3 nucleotides: TGTGCCAGCAATCCCGGGACTAACCTCTACGAGCAGTACTTC.

As concerns this clonotype: Possible read error: a much larger clone is one base away. The chain employs TRBV28 and TRBJ2-1; no reliable D call. The J call may not be correct, given that the DNA end is closer to TRBJ2-7. The CDR3 is 11 amino acids. CDR1 MDHEN and CDR2 SYDVKM come from the germline V gene. CDR3 in amino acids: CAASLPYEQYF. DNA for the CDR3: TGTGCCGCATCCCTCCCCTACGAGCAGTACTTC.

This clonotype was recorded a few times. The chain recombines TRBV7-9 with TRBJ2-3, with D perhaps matching TRBD1 (6 bases). V gave up 3 bases and J gave up 3 bases, with 16 bases separating them. Per the germline V gene, CDR1 is SEHNR and CDR2 is FQNEAQ (reference sequence). The CDR3 runs to 16 residues. The CDR3 DNA reads TGTGCCAGCAGCTTTACCGGGACATGGAAAACAGATACGCAGTATTTT. Amino acid sequence: CASSFTGTWKTDTQYF.

Concerning this clonotype itself: A clone one base away is much larger, so this may be a read error. The CDR3, as DNA: TGTGCCAGAAGCGCGGAGCGGGAGTTCTATGAGCAGTTCTTC. Its translation is CARSAEREFYEQFF. The J gene is TRBJ2-1, the V gene TRBV6-6, with 8 bases aligning to TRBD2. The CDR3 consists of 14 residues. Trimming cost V 9 bases and J 8 bases; bases outside gene matches: 12. Germline CDR1 reads MNHNY; CDR2 reads SVGAGI (reference sequence).

In this sample, this clonotype turned up once. This sequence may be a read error, since a much larger clone differs from it by one base. The V and J genes are TRBV28 and TRBJ1-2, with D unresolved. Germline V gene sequence: CDR1 MDHEN, CDR2 SYDVKM. This CDR3 is built from 13 residues. V lost 6 bases to trimming and J lost 8 bases, with 16 bases between them. CDR3 sequence reads: CASSVQIRNGYTF. CDR3 nucleotide sequence: TGTGCCAGCAGCGTCCAGATCCGCAACGGCTACACCTTC.

With respect to this clonotype: This may arise from a read error, as a much more abundant clone is one base away. The chain employs TRBV7-9 and TRBJ1-1; possibly TRBD1 for D (6 bases). Germline lookup yields CDR1 SEHNR and CDR2 FQNEAQ (reference sequence). V lost 6 bases, J lost 11 bases, and 25 bases lay in between. The CDR3 runs to 15 residues. The CDR3 is CASREPEYRDSQAFF. The CDR3 DNA sequence: TGTGCCAGCAGGGAACCGGAATACAGGGATAGTCAGGCTTTCTTT.